The rows below give T cell receptor beta chains drawn from one sample of a study of radiotherapy plus CTLA-4 blockade in lung cancer. Libraries were prepared by immunoSEQ multiplex PCR; TCRdb keeps only in-frame clonotypes and omits some of them. The table lists about 80,000 clones, 78% of them singletons, with roughly 23% in the top ten. Sequencing used peripheral blood, obtained from a patient treated with radiotherapy plus ipilimumab. These receptors were obtained from a human donor with non-small cell lung cancer whose response to radiotherapy plus ipilimumab could not be evaluated. Some clones in this sample may be carry-over from other donors' samples. Each CDR3 is given with its conserved first and last residue. A D gene is named only where the DNA matches it firmly. Clone size appears in some rows only: once, few, many, or a class for an expanded clone.

clone size: -; V gene: TRBV5-1; D gene: -; J gene: TRBJ2-3; CDR3 length: 14; CDR3 DNA: TGCGCCAGCAGCTTGGAACCACCGGCAGATACGCAGTATTTT; CDR3 protein: CASSLEPPADTQYF
clone size: few; V gene: TRBV5-6; D gene: TRBD1; J gene: TRBJ1-3; CDR3 length: 13; CDR3 DNA: TGTGCCAGCGGACAGGGGACGGGAAACACCATATATTTT; CDR3 protein: CASGQGTGNTIYF
clone size: -; V gene: TRBV11-1; D gene: TRBD2; J gene: TRBJ2-1; CDR3 length: 16; CDR3 DNA: TGTGCCAGCAGCTTCCTAGCGGGGGGGCTCTACAATGAGCAGTTCTTC; CDR3 protein: CASSFLAGGLYNEQFF
clone size: -; V gene: TRBV5-6; D gene: -; J gene: TRBJ2-5; CDR3 length: 13; CDR3 DNA: TGTGCCAGCAGCTTCGTATCTCAAGAGACCCAGTACTTC; CDR3 protein: CASSFVSQETQYF
clone size: -; V gene: TRBV5-1; D gene: TRBD2; J gene: TRBJ2-5; CDR3 length: 16; CDR3 DNA: TGCGCCAGCAGCCCTCGGGTAGCGGGGGCCCAAGAGACCCAGTACTTC; CDR3 protein: CASSPRVAGAQETQYF
clone size: -; V gene: TRBV28; D gene: -; J gene: TRBJ2-7; CDR3 length: 12; CDR3 DNA: TGTGCCAGCAGTTTACTATCCTACGAGCAGTACTTC; CDR3 protein: CASSLLSYEQYF
clone size: few; V gene: TRBV6-6; D gene: -; J gene: TRBJ1-5; CDR3 length: 13; CDR3 DNA: TGTGCCAGCAGTGCGGTTAGCAATCAGCCCCAGCATTTT; CDR3 protein: CASSAVSNQPQHF
clone size: -; V gene: TRBV5-1; D gene: -; J gene: TRBJ2-2; CDR3 length: 14; CDR3 DNA: TGCGCCAGCAGCTTGCAGGGAAGCACCGGGGAGCTGTTTTTT; CDR3 protein: CASSLQGSTGELFF
clone size: -; V gene: TRBV11-3; D gene: -; J gene: TRBJ1-5; CDR3 length: 15; CDR3 DNA: TGTGCCAGCAGCTTAGCGCGCGGGGCCGATCAGCCCCAGCATTTT; CDR3 protein: CASSLARGADQPQHF
clone size: -; V gene: TRBV7-7; D gene: -; J gene: TRBJ2-2; CDR3 length: 18; CDR3 DNA: TGTGCTAGCAGTCCTATGGGGGCAGGAGGTTCCTTCGGTGTTAAGCTGTTTTTT; CDR3 protein: CASSPMGAGGSFGVKLFF
clone size: -; V gene: TRBV18; D gene: -; J gene: TRBJ1-1; CDR3 length: 16; CDR3 DNA: TGTGCCAGCTCACCAAGAAGGGGAGGTATGAACACTGAAGCTTTCTTT; CDR3 protein: CASSPRRGGMNTEAFF
clone size: -; V gene: TRBV6-1; D gene: TRBD2; J gene: TRBJ2-7; CDR3 length: 13; CDR3 DNA: TGTGCCAGCAGCCCGGGAGGGTACTACGAGCAGTACTTC; CDR3 protein: CASSPGGYYEQYF
clone size: -; V gene: TRBV2; D gene: TRBD2; J gene: TRBJ2-5; CDR3 length: 15; CDR3 DNA: TGTGCCAGCAATAGACTAGCGGGGGCGGGGGAGACCCAGTACTTC; CDR3 protein: CASNRLAGAGETQYF
clone size: -; V gene: TRBV7-7; D gene: -; J gene: TRBJ2-2; CDR3 length: 13; CDR3 DNA: TGTGCTAGCAGCTCCCAGGAAGCCGGGGAGCTGTTTTTT; CDR3 protein: CASSSQEAGELFF
clone size: once; V gene: TRBV19; D gene: -; J gene: TRBJ2-1; CDR3 length: 15; CDR3 DNA: TGTGCCAGTAGGCAGGGAACCCCCTCCTACAATGAGCAGTTCTTC; CDR3 protein: CASRQGTPSYNEQFF
clone size: -; V gene: TRBV18; D gene: -; J gene: TRBJ2-5; CDR3 length: 13; CDR3 DNA: TGTGCCAGCTCACCAACAGGAGGGGAGACCCAGTACTTC; CDR3 protein: CASSPTGGETQYF
clone size: -; V gene: TRBV18; D gene: -; J gene: TRBJ1-6; CDR3 length: 14; CDR3 DNA: TGTGCCAGCTCCGCCCGGGAGAAACCTTCACCCCTCCACTTT; CDR3 protein: CASSAREKPSPLHF
clone size: -; V gene: TRBV6-1; D gene: -; J gene: TRBJ2-7; CDR3 length: 12; CDR3 DNA: TGTGCCAGCAGTCCGGGGGTCCACGAGCAGTACTTC; CDR3 protein: CASSPGVHEQYF
clone size: -; V gene: TRBV29-1; D gene: TRBD2; J gene: TRBJ2-1; CDR3 length: 14; CDR3 DNA: TGCAGCGTCCCCGCTAGCGGGGGATACAATGAGCAGTTCTTC; CDR3 protein: CSVPASGGYNEQFF
clone size: once; V gene: TRBV28; D gene: TRBD2; J gene: TRBJ2-3; CDR3 length: 17; CDR3 DNA: TGTGCCAGCAGCACCGCCTCACTAGCGGGGGGAACAGATACGCAGTATTTT; CDR3 protein: CASSTASLAGGTDTQYF
clone size: -; V gene: TRBV5-6; D gene: -; J gene: TRBJ2-5; CDR3 length: 14; CDR3 DNA: TGTGCCAGCAGCTCTGACACCCCCGGGGGGACCCAGTACTTC; CDR3 protein: CASSSDTPGGTQYF
clone size: once; V gene: TRBV7-2; D gene: -; J gene: TRBJ2-5; CDR3 length: 13; CDR3 DNA: TGTGCCAGCAGCTTAACGTGGGAGGAGACCCAGTACTTC; CDR3 protein: CASSLTWEETQYF
clone size: -; V gene: TRBV28; D gene: -; J gene: TRBJ1-5; CDR3 length: 14; CDR3 DNA: TGTGCCAGCACCACCCAGGGGAGCAATCAGCCCCAGCATTTT; CDR3 protein: CASTTQGSNQPQHF
clone size: -; V gene: TRBV2; D gene: -; J gene: TRBJ2-3; CDR3 length: 14; CDR3 DNA: TGTGCCAGCAGCCGGGACTTAGGCACAGATACGCAGTATTTT; CDR3 protein: CASSRDLGTDTQYF